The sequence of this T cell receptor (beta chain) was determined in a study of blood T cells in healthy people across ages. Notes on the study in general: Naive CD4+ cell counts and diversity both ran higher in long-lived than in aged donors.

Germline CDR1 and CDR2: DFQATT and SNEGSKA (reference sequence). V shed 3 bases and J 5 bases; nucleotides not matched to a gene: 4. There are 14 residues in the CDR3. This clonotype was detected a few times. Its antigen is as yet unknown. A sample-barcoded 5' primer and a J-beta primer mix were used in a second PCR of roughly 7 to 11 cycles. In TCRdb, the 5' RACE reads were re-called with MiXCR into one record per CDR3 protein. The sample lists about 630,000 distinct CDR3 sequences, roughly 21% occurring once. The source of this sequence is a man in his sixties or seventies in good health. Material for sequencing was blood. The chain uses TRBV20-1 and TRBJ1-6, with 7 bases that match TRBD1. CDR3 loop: CSARAGTDNSPLHF. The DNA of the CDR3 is TGCAGTGCTAGGGCCGGGACAGATAATTCACCCCTCCACTTT.